The 9 T cell receptor beta chains presented below share a single source sample, sequenced in a study of cytomegalovirus exposure and HLA in healthy donors. PCR was performed using 60 Vbeta and 13 Jbeta primers. TCRdb's copy holds only in-frame clones and misses some; the assay was immunoSEQ multiplex PCR. The sample holds about 100,000 clones; around four fifths are singletons and the top ten take 4.1%. The sequenced sample was PBMCs. The receptor source for this set is a middle-aged man in good health and CMV-seronegative.

The gene calls are TRBV5-4 and TRBJ2-7; the match to TRBD2 covers 7 bases. V was pared by 2 bases and J by 4 bases, with 6 bases of the junction left unmatched. In germline, CDR1 is SGHNT, CDR2 YYREEE (reference sequence). The CDR3 covers 14 residues. The CDR3 nucleotides are TGTGCCAGCAGCTTAGGTGCTAGCGGATACGAGCAGTACTTC. Protein: CASSLGASGYEQYF.

The chain combines TRBV11-2 with TRBJ1-4, with unresolved D. The V end lost 5 bases, the J end lost 8 bases, and 9 bases lay between the germline ends. CDR1 and CDR2 (germline): SGHAT, FQNNGV. The CDR3 spans 12 residues. The CDR3 spells CASSVTDEKLFF. CDR3 nucleotides: TGTGCCAGCAGCGTCACAGACGAAAAACTGTTTTTT.

The rearrangement links TRBV6-1 to TRBJ1-2, with TRBD1 identical over 8 bases. The CDR3 has 15 amino acids. The V gene's germline CDR1 is MNHNS and CDR2 SASEGT. V lost 3 bases and J lost 1; bases outside the gene matches: 4. The CDR3 bases are TGTGCCAGCAGTGACGAAGGACAGGGTAACTATGGCTACACCTTC. This encodes CASSDEGQGNYGYTF.

The CDR3: CATSRAGGVSYEQYF. DNA of the CDR3: TGTGCCACCAGCAGGGCAGGCGGGGTCTCCTACGAGCAGTACTTC. This chain links TRBV15 with TRBJ2-7; perhaps TRBD2 as D (6 bases). Trimming removed 3 bases at V and 0 bases at J, with 12 bases between. Germline CDR1 and CDR2: LNHNV and YYDKDF (reference sequence). The CDR3 totals 15 residues. Full variable domain (remainder filled in from reference TRBV15 and TRBJ2-7): DAMVIQNPRYQVTQFGKPVTLSCSQTLNHNVMYWYQQKSSQAPKLLFHYYDKDFNNEADTPDNFQSRRPNTSFCFLDIRSPGLGDTAMYLCATSRAGGVSYEQYFGPGTRLTVT.

This clone was recorded once. The V gene is TRBV5-1, the J gene TRBJ2-7; D may be TRBD1 (6 bases). Germline V gives CDR1 SGHRS, CDR2 YFSETQ. The CDR3 consists of 15 residues. With 4 bases removed from V and 0 bases from J, the gap between germline ends came to 14 bases. CDR3 DNA sequence: TGCGCCAGCAGCCGTGGACAGAGTAGCTCCTACGAGCAGTACGTC. Translating gives CASSRGQSSSYEQYV.

The chain is built from TRBV2 and TRBJ1-4; 9 positions agree with TRBD1. This CDR3 is 15 amino acids long. With 5 bases clipped from V and 2 bases from J, the junction kept 3 bases outside the gene matches. CDR1 is SNHLY and CDR2 is FYNNEI in the germline V gene. The CDR3 reads CASSTDRGTNEKLFF. CDR3 bases: TGTGCCAGCAGTACGGACAGGGGTACTAATGAAAAACTGTTTTTT.

The gene calls are TRBV5-6 and TRBJ2-7; D is perhaps TRBD2 (6 bases). Germline lookup yields CDR1 SGHDT and CDR2 YYEEEE. Between the trimmed V and J ends, which lost 10 bases and 5 bases, there was a span of 22 bases. This CDR3 comprises 14 residues. The CDR3 DNA reads as TGTGCCTCGCTCTTGGAGGGTAGCTTCAACGAGCAGTACTTC. It yields the protein CASLLEGSFNEQYF.

The chain employs TRBV5-4 and TRBJ1-2, with D possibly matching TRBD1 (6 bases). Germline CDR1 and CDR2: SGHNT and YYREEE (reference sequence). Trimming removed 4 bases from V and 4 bases from J, with 14 bases in between. The CDR3 runs to 14 residues. The CDR3 DNA is TGTGCCAGCAGCACCACGACAGGAGCCTATGGCTACACCTTC. Residues: CASSTTTGAYGYTF.

In DNA, the CDR3 is TGTGCCAGCAGTCTCTCCGGGACAGCCACAGATACGCAGTATTTT. Translating gives CASSLSGTATDTQYF. The V gene is TRBV27, the J gene TRBJ2-3, with TRBD1 identical over 7 bases. The junction had 7 bases not matched to a gene; V was cut back by 5 bases and J by 2 bases. The CDR3 is 15 amino acids. The germline CDR1 and CDR2 sequences are MNHEY and SMNVEV (reference sequence).